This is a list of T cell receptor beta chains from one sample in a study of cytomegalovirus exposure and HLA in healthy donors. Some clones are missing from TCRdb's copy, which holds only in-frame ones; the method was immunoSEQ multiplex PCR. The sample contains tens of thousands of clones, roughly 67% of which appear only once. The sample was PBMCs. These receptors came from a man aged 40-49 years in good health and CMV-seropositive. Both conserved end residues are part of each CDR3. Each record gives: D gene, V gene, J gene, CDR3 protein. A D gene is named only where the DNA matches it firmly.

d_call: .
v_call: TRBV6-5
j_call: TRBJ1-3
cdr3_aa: CASSREPPHGNTIYF

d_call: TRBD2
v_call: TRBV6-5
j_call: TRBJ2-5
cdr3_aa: CASSYRLAGAQETQYF

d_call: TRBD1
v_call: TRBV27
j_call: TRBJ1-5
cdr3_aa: CASSPWTGEGQPQHF

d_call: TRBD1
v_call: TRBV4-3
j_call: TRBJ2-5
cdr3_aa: CASSQGTGAQETQYF

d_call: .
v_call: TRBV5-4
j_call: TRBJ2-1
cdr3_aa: CASSLNQGGHNEQFF

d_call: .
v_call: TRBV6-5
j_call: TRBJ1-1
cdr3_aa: CASSPDSRAVAFF

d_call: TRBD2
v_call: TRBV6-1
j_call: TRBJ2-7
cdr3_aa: CATRQREVSYEQYF

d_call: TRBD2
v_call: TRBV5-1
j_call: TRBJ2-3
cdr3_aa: CASSLVAGVGDTQYF

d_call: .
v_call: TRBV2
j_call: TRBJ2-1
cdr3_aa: CASFPGGSSYNEQFF

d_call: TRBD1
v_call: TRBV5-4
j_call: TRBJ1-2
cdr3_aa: CASSLEQGGYGYTF

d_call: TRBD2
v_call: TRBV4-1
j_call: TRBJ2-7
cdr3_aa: CASSQDSSTSISYEQYF

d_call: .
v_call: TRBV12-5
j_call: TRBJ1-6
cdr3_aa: CASGSDNSPLHF

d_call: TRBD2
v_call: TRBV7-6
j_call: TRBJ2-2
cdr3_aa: CASSQKAGAGGELFF

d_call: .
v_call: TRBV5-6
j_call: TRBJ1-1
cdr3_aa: CASSLRGTEAFF

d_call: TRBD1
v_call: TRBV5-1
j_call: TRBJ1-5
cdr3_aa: CASSSGTGLEQPQHF

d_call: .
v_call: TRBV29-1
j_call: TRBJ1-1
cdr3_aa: CSTYRENTEAFF

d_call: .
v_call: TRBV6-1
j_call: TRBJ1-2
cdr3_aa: CASRQDPNYGYTF

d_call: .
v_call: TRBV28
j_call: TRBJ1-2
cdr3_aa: CASSLSAKSGGYTF

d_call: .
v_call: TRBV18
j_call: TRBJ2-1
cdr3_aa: CASSPYGGSSSYNEQFF

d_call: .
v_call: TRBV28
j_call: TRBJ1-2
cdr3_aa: CASSEAPNPWFYTF

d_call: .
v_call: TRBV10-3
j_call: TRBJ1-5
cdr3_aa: CAISESSQFSNQPQHF

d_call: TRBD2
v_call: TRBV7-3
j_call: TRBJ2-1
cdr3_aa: CASSSGLAGLNEQFF

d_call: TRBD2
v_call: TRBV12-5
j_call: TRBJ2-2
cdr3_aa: CASGLKLAGTTGELFF

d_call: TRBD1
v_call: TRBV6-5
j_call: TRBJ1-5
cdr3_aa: CASSPGTGFHQPQHF

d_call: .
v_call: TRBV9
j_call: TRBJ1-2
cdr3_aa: CASSGGGYGYTF

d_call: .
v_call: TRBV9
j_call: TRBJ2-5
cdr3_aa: CASSGFQEGTQYF

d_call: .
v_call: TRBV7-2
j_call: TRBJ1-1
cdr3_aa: CASSLPPGGVNTEAFF

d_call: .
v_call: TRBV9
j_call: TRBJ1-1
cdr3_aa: CASSVGGTMAEAFF

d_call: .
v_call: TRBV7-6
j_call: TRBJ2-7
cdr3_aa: CASSLRPSEQYF

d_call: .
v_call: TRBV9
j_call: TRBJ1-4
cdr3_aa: CASSVSGGEFNEKLFF

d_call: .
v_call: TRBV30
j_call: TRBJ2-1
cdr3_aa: CASQGGEHNEQFF

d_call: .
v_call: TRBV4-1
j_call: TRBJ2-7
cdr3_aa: CASSSRLGSSYEQYF

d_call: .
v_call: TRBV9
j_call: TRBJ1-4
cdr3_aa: CASSAGGQNEKLFF

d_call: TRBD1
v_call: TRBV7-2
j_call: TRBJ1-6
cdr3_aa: CASSLEQGRPLHF

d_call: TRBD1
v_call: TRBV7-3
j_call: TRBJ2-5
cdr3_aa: CASSETGTWGETQYF

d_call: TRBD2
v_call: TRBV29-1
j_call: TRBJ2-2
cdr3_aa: CSVARGAGELFF

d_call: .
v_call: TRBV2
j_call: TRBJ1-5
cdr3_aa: CASCREYSNQPQHF

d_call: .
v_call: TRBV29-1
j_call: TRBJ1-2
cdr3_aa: CSVGGQLSYGYTF

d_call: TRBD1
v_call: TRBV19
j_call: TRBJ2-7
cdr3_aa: CASSIRQGADEQYF

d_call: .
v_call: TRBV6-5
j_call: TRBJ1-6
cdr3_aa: CASSFGRYNSPLHF

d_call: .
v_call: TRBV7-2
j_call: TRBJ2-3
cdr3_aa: CASSPLTSSDTQYF

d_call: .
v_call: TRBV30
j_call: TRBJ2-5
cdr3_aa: CAWSIGEQETQYF

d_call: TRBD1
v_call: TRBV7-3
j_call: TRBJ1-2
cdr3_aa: CASSPRQGDGYTF

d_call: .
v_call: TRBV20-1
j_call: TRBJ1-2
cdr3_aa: CSAAQPRGYTF